This entry features one TCR beta chain sequence. Patients at the Seattle site were enrolled during active infection and followed longitudinally. This sample stems from a study of blood T cell repertoires in COVID-19. As for the study in general: COVID-19 samples collected from the United States, Italy and Spain covered acute and convalescent phases. Sources were T cells, B-cell-depleted T cells, or PBMCs; the material itself was cDNA or gDNA.

Per the authors' pipeline: Amplification of reference gene primers provided the estimated nucleated cell counts. TCRdb keeps only in-frame clones here, not all; method: immunoSEQ multiplex PCR. The V and J calls and clone size are taken from that table; D and trimming were inferred from the DNA. The table records around 270,000 clones, roughly 80% of them present only once. The TCR was taken from a person aged 70 to 80 with COVID-19, enrolled during active disease. The source material was peripheral blood.

CDR3 amino acids: CAISESNGGRGTGELFF. The CDR3 DNA sequence: TGTGCCATCAGTGAGTCCAACGGGGGGCGAGGCACCGGGGAGCTGTTTTTT. This chain connects TRBV10-3 to TRBJ2-2; D may be TRBD2 (7 bases). The ends were cut back, 0 bases at V and 4 bases at J, with 15 bases in the middle. CDR1 is ENHRY, CDR2 SYGVKD, per germline. This CDR3 region has 17 residues.